Below, one T cell receptor beta chain is given with its context. Its antigen is not identified. This record comes from a study of shared clonotypes between healthy human individuals. Findings of the study overall: Investigators collected only blood, and repertoires in tissues likely differ.

Deep-level settings were used for running the assay. It was on ten immunoSEQ deep assay plates that unsorted PBMC DNA was sequenced. Measured with immunoSEQ multiplex PCR; TCRdb has only the in-frame clones, and not every one. The table records hundreds of thousands of clones, 70% to 80% of them present only once. The specimen was PBMCs. The clonotype comes from a woman aged 35 to 49 in good health. Some clones in this sample may be carry-over from other donors' samples.

The CDR3 DNA reads as TGTGCCATCAGTGGGGACAGGGGGTTATTTGGGGCCAACGTCCTGACTTTC. Amino acids: CAISGDRGLFGANVLTF. The chain joins TRBV10-3 to TRBJ2-6; 11 positions agree with TRBD1. The CDR3 loop spans 17 amino acids. Germline values: CDR1 ENHRY, CDR2 SYGVKD. The J segment lost 3 bases and the V segment lost 4 bases, leaving 5 bases of the junction unmatched.